This T cell receptor beta chain was recovered during a study of CD8+ T cells in alopecia areata. Study-wide results and limits: Possibly because of HLA-related factors, TCR sharing was less clear across patients than in mice. Lesional scalp displayed greater clonality than normal scalp, most notably in alopecia totalis/universalis.

Sequencing used cDNA as its template, made by extracting RNA and reverse transcribing it. Data came from immunoSEQ multiplex PCR; TCRdb stores just in-frame clones and leaves some out. In the table there are 150,000 to 200,000 clones, about 54% of which are singletons. The CDR3 loop spans 12 amino acids. Trimming took 0 bases from V and 7 from J, leaving 6 bases between them. Germline CDR1 LGHNA, CDR2 YNFKEQ. About this clone: Its matching antigen is unknown.

Cell sorting was applied to PBMCs, and CD4+ and CD8+ T cells were collected. V gene TRBV4-2 combines with J gene TRBJ2-5, with D uncertain. The clonotype was recovered from a human donor in good health. The sequenced sample was CD4+ T cells sorted from blood. CDR3 protein: CASSQDFGTQYF. CDR3 coding DNA: TGTGCCAGCAGCCAAGACTTCGGGACCCAGTACTTC.